Below are 6 T cell receptor beta chains sequenced from a single sample in a study of T cell responses to AZD1222 COVID-19 vaccine (dated by TCRdb to about 2021). The meaning of the sample's time point label: baseline before first vaccination. This specimen's treatment or condition label, interpreted: meningococcal conjugate vaccine given as trial control. The library was built by means of the immunoSEQ multiplex PCR assay. The immuneACCESS repertoire file appears here via TCRdb, limited to in-frame rearrangements. These files lack a portion of the clones; in checked studies, under half of the deficit traces to unresolved V genes, and the cause of the others is not known. For this sample there are 100,000 to 120,000 clones; approximately 89% appear just once. The biggest ten clones account for 3.1% of the sample. This specimen consisted of peripheral blood, obtained on day 0 of MenACWY control vaccination. The source of these receptors is an adult in good health.

V usage is TRBV18 and J usage is TRBJ1-2; D remains unclear. Germline CDR1 is KGHSH and CDR2 is LQKENI. The V end was cut by 3 bases, the J end by 2 bases, with 7 bases between. The CDR3 has 13 residues. The CDR3 coding sequence is TGTGCCAGCTCACCGTCCTCGAACTATGGCTACACCTTC. Its translation is CASSPSSNYGYTF.

V is TRBV2 and J is TRBJ1-3, with D possibly being TRBD1 (6 bases). Germline values: CDR1 SNHLY, CDR2 FYNNEI. V shed 3 bases and J shed 0 bases, with 9 bases lying between them. The CDR3 spans 15 residues. The CDR3 here is CASSEGTTSGNTIYF. The CDR3 nucleotides are TGTGCCAGCAGTGAGGGGACAACCTCTGGAAACACCATATATTTT.

The chain links TRBV6-5 to TRBJ2-3; D might be TRBD1 (5 bases). The length of the CDR3 is 12 residues. V shed 10 bases and J shed 2 bases, with 10 bases lying between them. The germline gives CDR1 MNHEY, CDR2 SVGAGI. CDR3: CATRQTTDTQYF. The CDR3 bases are TGTGCCACCCGACAGACCACAGATACGCAGTATTTT.

This chain uses TRBV7-9 with TRBJ1-1; 7 bases agree with TRBD1. This CDR3 is 12 amino acids long. V shed 2 bases, J shed 7 bases, and the junction held 1 base outside the gene matches. CDR1 is SEHNR and CDR2 is FQNEAQ in the germline V gene (reference sequence). Here the CDR3 DNA reads TGTGCCAGCAGCTTAACAGGGGTTGAAGCTTTCTTT. This codes for CASSLTGVEAFF.

The V call is TRBV18, the J call TRBJ2-3; D perhaps matches TRBD1 (7 bases). This CDR3 is built from 16 residues. Germline V lookup: CDR1 KGHSH, CDR2 LQKENI. Between the trimmed V and J ends, which lost 8 bases and 0 bases, there was a span of 18 bases. DNA for the CDR3: TGTGCCAGCAGACGACAGGGAGGATCTAGCACAGATACGCAGTATTTT. This sequence encodes CASRRQGGSSTDTQYF.

V usage is TRBV9 and J usage is TRBJ1-1; no reliable D call. From germline, CDR1 is SGDLS and CDR2 YYNGEE. The germline V and J ends were trimmed by 4 bases and 1 base, with 11 bases remaining between them. The CDR3 totals 14 residues. As DNA, the CDR3 is TGTGCCAGCAGCATTGACGGGAAGAACACTGAAGCTTTCTTT. Protein sequence: CASSIDGKNTEAFF.